Sequencing of this T cell receptor beta chain was carried out in a study of cytomegalovirus exposure and HLA in healthy donors. The germline V gene has CDR1 SGHTA and CDR2 FQGNSA. V lost 5 bases to trimming and J lost 4 bases, with 14 bases between them. The length of the CDR3 is 14 residues. Separate from the roughly 720-subject first cohort was the roughly 120-subject validation cohort, to which the donors belonged. This table comes from immunoSEQ multiplex PCR, and its TCRdb copy is limited to in-frame clones, with some not included. Of 95,000 to 120,000 clones in the sample, nearly 97% are singletons; the top ten hold approximately 0.67%.

The clonotype was recovered from a woman aged 18 to 35 in good health and CMV-seronegative. The sequenced sample was PBMCs. This chain joins TRBV7-2 and TRBJ2-5, with D perhaps TRBD1 (7 bases). CDR3 coding DNA: TGTGCCAGCAGCCTTCGACAGGGAGGAGAGACCCAGTACTTC. It codes for CASSLRQGGETQYF.